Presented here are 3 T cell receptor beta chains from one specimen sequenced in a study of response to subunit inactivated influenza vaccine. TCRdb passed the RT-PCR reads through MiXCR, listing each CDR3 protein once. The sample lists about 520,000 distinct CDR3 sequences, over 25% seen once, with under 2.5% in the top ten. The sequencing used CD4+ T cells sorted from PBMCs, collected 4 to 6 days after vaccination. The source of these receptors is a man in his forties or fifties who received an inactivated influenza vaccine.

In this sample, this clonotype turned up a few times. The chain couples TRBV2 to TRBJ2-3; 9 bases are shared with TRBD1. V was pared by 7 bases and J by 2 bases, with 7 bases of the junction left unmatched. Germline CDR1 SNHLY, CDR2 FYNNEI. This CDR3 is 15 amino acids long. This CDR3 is CASNKQGAFTDTQYF. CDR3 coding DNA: TGTGCCAGCAACAAACAGGGGGCCTTCACAGATACGCAGTATTTT.

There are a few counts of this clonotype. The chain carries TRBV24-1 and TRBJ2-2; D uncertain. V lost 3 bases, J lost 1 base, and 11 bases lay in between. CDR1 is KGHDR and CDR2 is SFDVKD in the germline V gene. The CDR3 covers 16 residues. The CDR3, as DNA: TGTGCCACCAGTGATCCCAGGACCGAGAACACCGGGGAGCTGTTTTTT. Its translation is CATSDPRTENTGELFF.

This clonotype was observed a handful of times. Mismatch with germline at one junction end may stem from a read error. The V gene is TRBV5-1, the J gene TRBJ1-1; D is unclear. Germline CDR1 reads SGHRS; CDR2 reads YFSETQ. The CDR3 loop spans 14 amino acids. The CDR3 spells CASSLEPAQPDAFF. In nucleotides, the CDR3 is TGCGCCAGCAGCTTGGAGCCTGCCCAACCTGACGCTTTCTTT.